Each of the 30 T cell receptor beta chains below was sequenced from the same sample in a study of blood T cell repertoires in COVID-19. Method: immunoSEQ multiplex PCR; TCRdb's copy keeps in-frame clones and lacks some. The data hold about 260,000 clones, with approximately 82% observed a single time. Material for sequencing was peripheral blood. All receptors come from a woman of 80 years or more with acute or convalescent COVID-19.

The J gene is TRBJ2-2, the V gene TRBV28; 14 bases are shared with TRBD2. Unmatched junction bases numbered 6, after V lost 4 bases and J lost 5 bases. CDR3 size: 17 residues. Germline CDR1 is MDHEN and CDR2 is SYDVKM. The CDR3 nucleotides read TGTGCCAGCAGTTCCCCCGGGACTAGCGGGAGAACCGGGGAGCTGTTTTTT. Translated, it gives CASSSPGTSGRTGELFF.

CDR3 sequence (DNA): TGTGCCAGCAGCCCCTCGGGTTACGAGCAGTACTTC. This codes for CASSPSGYEQYF. The chain is built from TRBV9 and TRBJ2-7; no reliable D call. Germline CDR1 reads SGDLS; CDR2 reads YYNGEE. With 4 bases removed from V and 4 bases from J, the gap between germline ends came to 9 bases. The CDR3 runs to 12 residues.

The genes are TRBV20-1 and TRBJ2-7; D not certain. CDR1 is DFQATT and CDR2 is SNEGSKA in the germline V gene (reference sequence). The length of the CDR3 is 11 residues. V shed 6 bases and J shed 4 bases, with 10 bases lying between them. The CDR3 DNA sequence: TGCAGTGCCCGAACAAGTTACGAGCAGTACTTC. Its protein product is CSARTSYEQYF.

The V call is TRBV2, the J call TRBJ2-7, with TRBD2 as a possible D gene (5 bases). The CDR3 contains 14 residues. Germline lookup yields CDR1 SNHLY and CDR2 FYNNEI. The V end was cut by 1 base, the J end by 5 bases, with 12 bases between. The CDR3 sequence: CASSEERVRNEQYF. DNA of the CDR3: TGTGCCAGCAGTGAAGAGAGGGTAAGGAACGAGCAGTACTTC.

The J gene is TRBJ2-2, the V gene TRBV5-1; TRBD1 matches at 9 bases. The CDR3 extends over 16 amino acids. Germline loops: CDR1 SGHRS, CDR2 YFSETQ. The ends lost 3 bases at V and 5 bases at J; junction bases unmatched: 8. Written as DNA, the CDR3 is TGCGCCAGCAGCTCCCCGGGACAGGGCGTGACCGGGGAGCTGTTTTTT. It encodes CASSSPGQGVTGELFF.

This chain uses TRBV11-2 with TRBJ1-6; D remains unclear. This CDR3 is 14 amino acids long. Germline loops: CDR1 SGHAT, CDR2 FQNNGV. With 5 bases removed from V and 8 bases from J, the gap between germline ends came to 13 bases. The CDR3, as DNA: TGTGCCAGCAGCCCCGGGTACCCCCATTCACCCCTCCACTTT. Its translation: CASSPGYPHSPLHF.

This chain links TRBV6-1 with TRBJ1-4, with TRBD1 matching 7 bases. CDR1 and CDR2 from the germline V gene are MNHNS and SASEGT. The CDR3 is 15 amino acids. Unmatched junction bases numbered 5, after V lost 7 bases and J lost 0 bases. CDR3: CASTRTGATNEKLFF. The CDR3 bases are TGTGCCAGCACCCGGACAGGAGCAACTAATGAAAAACTGTTTTTT.

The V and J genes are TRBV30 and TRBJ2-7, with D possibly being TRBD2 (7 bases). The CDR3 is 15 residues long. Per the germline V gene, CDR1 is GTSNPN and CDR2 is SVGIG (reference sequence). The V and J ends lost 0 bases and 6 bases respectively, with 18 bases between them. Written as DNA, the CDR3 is TGTGCCTGGAGTGTACATCCTGGGGGGGCCTCCGAGCAGTACTTC. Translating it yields CAWSVHPGGASEQYF.

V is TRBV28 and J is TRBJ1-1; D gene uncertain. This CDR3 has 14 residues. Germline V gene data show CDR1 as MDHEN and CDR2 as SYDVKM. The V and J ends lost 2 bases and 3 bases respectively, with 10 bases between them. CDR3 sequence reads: CASSLGGLDTEAFF. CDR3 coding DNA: TGTGCCAGCAGTTTAGGAGGGCTGGACACTGAAGCTTTCTTT. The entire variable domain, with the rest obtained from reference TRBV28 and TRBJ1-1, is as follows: DVKVTQSSRYLVKRTGEKVFLECVQDMDHENMFWYRQDPGLGLRLIYFSYDVKMKEKGDIPEGYSVSREKKERFSLILESASTNQTSMYLCASSLGGLDTEAFFGQGTRLTVV.

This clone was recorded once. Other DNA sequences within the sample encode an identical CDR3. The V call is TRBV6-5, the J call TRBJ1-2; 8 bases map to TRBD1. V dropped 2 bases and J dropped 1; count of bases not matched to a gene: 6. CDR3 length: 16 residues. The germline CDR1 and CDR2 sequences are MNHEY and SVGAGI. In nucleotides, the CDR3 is TGTGCCAGCAGTTACCGGACAGGGACCTTTAACTATGGCTACACCTTC. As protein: CASSYRTGTFNYGYTF.

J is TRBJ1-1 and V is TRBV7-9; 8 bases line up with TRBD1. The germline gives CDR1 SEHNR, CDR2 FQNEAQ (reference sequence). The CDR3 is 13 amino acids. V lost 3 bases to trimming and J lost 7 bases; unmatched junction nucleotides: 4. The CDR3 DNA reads TGTGCCAGCAGCTTCTCGGGACAGGTTGAAGCTTTCTTT. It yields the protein CASSFSGQVEAFF. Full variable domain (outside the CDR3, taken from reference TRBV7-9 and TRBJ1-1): DTGVSQNPRHKITKRGQNVTFRCDPISEHNRLYWYRQTLGQGPEFLTYFQNEAQLEKSRLLSDRFSAERPKGSFSTLEIQRTEQGDSAMYLCASSFSGQVEAFFGQGTRLTVV.

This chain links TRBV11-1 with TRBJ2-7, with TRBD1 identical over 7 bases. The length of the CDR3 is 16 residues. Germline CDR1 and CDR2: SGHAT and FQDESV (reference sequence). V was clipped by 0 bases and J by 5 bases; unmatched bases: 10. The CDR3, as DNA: TGTGCCAGCAGCTTAGCGAGGGGGCCCCGATCGAACGAGCAGTACTTC. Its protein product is CASSLARGPRSNEQYF.

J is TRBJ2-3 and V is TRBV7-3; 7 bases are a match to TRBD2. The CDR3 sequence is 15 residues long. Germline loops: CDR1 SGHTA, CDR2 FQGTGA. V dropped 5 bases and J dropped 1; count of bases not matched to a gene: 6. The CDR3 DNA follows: TGTGCCAGCAGCCCCGGACTAGGCGGCACAGATACGCAGTATTTT. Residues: CASSPGLGGTDTQYF.

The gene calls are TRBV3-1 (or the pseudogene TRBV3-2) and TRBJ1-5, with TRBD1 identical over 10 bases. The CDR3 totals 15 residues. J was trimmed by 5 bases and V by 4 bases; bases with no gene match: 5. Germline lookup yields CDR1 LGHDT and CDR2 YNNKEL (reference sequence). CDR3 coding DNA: TGTGCCAGCAGCCGAGCAGGGACAGGGGATCAGCCCCAGCATTTT. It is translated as CASSRAGTGDQPQHF.

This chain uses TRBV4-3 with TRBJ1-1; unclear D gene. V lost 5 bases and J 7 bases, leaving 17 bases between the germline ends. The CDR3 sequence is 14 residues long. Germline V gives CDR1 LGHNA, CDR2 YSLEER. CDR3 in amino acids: CASSSSASRVEAFF. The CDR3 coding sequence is TGCGCCAGCAGCTCAAGCGCGTCCCGGGTTGAAGCTTTCTTT.

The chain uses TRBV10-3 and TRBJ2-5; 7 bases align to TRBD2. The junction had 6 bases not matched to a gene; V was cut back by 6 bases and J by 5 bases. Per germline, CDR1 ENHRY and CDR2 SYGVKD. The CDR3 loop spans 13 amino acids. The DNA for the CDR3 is TGTGCCATCAGCGGACTAGTGGGCGAGACCCAGTACTTC. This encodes CAISGLVGETQYF.

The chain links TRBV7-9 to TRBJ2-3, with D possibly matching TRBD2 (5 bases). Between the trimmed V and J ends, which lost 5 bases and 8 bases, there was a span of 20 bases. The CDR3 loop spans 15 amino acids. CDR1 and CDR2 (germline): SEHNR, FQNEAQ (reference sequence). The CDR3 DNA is TGTGCCAGCAGCCCTCCGGGGTATGGGCTCGGTACGCAGTATTTT. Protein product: CASSPPGYGLGTQYF.

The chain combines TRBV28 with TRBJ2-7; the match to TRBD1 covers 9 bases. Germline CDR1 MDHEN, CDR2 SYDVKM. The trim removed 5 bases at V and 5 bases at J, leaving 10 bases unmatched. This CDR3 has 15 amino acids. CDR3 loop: CASSLPGTGSNEQYF. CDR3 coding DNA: TGTGCCAGCAGTCTCCCGGGGACAGGGAGTAACGAGCAGTACTTC.

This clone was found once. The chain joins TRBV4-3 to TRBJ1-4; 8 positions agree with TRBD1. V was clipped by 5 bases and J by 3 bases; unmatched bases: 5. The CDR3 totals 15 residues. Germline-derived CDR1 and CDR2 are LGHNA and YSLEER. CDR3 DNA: TGCGCCAGCAGCGATTGGACAGGGTCTAATGAAAAACTGTTTTTT. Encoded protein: CASSDWTGSNEKLFF.

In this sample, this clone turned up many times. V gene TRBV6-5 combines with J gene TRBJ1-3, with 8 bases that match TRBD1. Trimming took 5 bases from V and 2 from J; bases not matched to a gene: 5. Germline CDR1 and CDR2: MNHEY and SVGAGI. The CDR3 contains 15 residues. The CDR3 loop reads CASSTGQAAGNTIYF. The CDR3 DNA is TGTGCCAGCAGTACGGGACAGGCCGCTGGAAACACCATATATTTT.

CDR3 residues: CASSLAGGRWDTQYF. CDR3 DNA sequence: TGTGCCAGCAGCTTAGCGGGGGGGCGGTGGGATACGCAGTATTTT. The chain joins TRBV11-2 to TRBJ2-3; TRBD2 matches 8 bases. Trimming took 1 base from V and 6 from J; bases not matched to a gene: 6. From germline, CDR1 is SGHAT and CDR2 FQNNGV. This CDR3 comprises 15 residues.

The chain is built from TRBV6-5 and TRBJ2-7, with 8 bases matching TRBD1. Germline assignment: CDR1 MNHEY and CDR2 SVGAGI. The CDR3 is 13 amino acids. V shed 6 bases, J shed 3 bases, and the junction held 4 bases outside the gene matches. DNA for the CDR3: TGTGCCAGCAGCATCACAGGGGGCTACGAGCAGTACTTC. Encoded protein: CASSITGGYEQYF.

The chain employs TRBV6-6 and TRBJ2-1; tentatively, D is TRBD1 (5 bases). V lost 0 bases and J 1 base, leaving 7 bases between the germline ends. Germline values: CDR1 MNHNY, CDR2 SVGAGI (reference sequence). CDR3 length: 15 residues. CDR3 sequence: CASSYSRESYNEQFF. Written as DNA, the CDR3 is TGTGCCAGCAGTTACTCCAGGGAATCCTACAATGAGCAGTTCTTC.

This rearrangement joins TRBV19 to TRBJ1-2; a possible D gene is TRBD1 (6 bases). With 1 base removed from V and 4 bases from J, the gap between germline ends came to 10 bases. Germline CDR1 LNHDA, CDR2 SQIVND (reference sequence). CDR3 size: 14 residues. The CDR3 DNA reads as TGTGCCAGTAGTATAGGCAGGGGACCCTATGGCTACACCTTC. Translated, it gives CASSIGRGPYGYTF.

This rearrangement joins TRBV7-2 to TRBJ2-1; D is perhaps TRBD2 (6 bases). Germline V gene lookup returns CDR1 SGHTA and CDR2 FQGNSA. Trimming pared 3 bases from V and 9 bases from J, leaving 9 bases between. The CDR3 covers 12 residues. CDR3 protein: CASSFGGTEQFF. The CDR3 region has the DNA TGTGCCAGCAGCTTTGGCGGGACTGAGCAGTTCTTC.

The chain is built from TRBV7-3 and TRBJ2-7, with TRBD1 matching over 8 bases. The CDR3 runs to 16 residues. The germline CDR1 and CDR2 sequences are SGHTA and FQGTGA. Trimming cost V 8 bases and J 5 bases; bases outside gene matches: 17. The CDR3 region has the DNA TGTGCCAGCGCCCTTGGGGGCACAGGGGGAATCGACGAGCAGTACTTC. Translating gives CASALGGTGGIDEQYF. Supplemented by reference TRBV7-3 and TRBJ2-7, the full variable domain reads GAGVSQTPSNKVTEKGKYVELRCDPISGHTALYWYRQSLGQGPEFLIYFQGTGAADDSGLPNDRFFAVRPEGSVSTLKIQRTERGDSAVYLCASALGGTGGIDEQYFGPGTRLTVT.

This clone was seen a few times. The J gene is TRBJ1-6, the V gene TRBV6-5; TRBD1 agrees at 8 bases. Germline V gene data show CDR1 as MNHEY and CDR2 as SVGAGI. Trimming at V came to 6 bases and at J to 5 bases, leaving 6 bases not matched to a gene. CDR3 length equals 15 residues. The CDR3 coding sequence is TGTGCCAGCAGAAACGACAGGGGAAATAATTCACCCCTCCACTTT. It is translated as CASRNDRGNNSPLHF.

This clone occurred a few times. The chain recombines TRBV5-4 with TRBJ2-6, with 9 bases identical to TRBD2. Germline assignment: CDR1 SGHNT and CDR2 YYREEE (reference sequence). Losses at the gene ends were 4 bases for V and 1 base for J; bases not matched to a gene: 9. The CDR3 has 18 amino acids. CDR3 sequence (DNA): TGTGCCAGCAGCCTACAGACTAGCGGTGTTTCTGGGGCCAACGTCCTGACTTTC. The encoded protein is CASSLQTSGVSGANVLTF.

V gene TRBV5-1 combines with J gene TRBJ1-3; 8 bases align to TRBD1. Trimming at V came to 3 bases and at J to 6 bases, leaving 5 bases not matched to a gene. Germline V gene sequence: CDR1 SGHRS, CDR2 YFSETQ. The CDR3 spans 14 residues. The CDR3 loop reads CASSSDRGENTIYF. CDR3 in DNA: TGCGCCAGCAGCTCTGACAGGGGAGAAAACACCATATATTTT. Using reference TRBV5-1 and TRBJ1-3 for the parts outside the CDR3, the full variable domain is KAGVTQTPRYLIKTRGQQVTLSCSPISGHRSVSWYQQTPGQGLQFLFEYFSETQRNKGNFPGRFSGRQFSNSRSEMNVSTLELGDSALYLCASSSDRGENTIYFGEGSWLTVV.

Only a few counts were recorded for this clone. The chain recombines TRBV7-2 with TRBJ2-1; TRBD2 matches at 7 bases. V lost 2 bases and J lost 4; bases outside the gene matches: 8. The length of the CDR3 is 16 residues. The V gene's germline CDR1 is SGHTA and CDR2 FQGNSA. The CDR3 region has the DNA TGTGCCAGCAGCTTACAGGCGGGAGTAACGTACAATGAGCAGTTCTTC. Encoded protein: CASSLQAGVTYNEQFF.